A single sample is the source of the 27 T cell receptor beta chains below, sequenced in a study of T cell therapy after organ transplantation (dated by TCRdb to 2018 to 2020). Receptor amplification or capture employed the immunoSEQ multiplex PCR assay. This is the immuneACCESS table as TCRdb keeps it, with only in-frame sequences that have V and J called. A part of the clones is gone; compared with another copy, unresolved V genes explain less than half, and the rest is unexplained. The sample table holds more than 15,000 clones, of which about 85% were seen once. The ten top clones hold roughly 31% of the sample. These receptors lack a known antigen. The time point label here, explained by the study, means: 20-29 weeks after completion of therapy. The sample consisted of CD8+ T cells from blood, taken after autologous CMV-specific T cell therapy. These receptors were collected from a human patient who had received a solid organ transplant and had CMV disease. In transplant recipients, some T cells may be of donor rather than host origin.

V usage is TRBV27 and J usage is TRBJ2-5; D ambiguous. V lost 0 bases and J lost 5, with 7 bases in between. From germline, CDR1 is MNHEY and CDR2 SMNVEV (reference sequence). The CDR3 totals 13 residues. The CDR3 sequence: CASSLSPPETQYF. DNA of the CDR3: TGTGCCAGCAGTTTATCCCCACCCGAGACCCAGTACTTC.

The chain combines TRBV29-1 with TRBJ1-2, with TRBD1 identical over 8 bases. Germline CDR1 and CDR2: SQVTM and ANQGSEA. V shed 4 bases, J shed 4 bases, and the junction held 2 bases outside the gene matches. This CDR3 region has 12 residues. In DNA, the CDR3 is TGCAGCGTTGGACAGGGGAGCTATGGCTACACCTTC. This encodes CSVGQGSYGYTF.

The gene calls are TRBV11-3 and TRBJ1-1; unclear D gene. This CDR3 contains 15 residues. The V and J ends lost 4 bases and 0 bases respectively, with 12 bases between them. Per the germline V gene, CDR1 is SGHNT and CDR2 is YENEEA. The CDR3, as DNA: TGTGCCAGCAGCTCTGGTGGATACTTGAACACTGAAGCTTTCTTT. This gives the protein CASSSGGYLNTEAFF.

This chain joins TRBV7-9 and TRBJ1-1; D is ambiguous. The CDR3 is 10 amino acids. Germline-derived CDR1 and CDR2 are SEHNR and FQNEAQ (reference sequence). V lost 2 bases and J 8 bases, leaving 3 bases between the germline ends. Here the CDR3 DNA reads TGTGCCAGCAGCTTATACGAAGCTTTCTTT. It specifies CASSLYEAFF. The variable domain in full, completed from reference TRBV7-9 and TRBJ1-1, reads DTGVSQNPRHKITKRGQNVTFRCDPISEHNRLYWYRQTLGQGPEFLTYFQNEAQLEKSRLLSDRFSAERPKGSFSTLEIQRTEQGDSAMYLCASSLYEAFFGQGTRLTVV.

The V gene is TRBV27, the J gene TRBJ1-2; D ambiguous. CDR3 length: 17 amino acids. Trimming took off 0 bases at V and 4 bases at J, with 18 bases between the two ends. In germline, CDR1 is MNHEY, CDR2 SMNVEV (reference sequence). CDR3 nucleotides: TGTGCCAGCAGTTTATCGATTCGGGGAGGGCTGCTCTATGGCTACACCTTC. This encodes CASSLSIRGGLLYGYTF.

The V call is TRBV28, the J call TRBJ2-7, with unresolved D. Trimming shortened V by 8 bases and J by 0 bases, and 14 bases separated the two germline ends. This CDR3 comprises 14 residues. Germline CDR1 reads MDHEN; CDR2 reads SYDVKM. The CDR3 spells CASEPYGSSYEQYF. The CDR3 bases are TGTGCCAGCGAACCTTACGGAAGCTCCTACGAGCAGTACTTC.

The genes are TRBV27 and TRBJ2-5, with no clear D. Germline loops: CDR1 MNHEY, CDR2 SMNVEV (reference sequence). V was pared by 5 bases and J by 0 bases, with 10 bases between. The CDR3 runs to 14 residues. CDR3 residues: CASSPLDHQETQYF. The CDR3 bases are TGTGCCAGCAGTCCGTTGGACCACCAAGAGACCCAGTACTTC.

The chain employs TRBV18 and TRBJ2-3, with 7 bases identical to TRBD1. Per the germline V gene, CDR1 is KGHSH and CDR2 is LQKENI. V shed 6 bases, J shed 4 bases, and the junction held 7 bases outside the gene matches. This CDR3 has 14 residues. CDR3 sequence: CASSAGDRPDTQYF. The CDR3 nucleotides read TGTGCCAGCTCCGCAGGGGACAGACCAGATACGCAGTATTTT.

The CDR3 region has the DNA TGTGCCAGCAGTTACACGAAAACACACTACGAGCAGTACTTC. Its translation: CASSYTKTHYEQYF. This chain connects TRBV6-6 to TRBJ2-7; D gene ambiguous. Germline V gives CDR1 MNHNY, CDR2 SVGAGI (reference sequence). The CDR3 totals 14 residues. V lost 2 bases and J lost 3, with 11 bases in between.

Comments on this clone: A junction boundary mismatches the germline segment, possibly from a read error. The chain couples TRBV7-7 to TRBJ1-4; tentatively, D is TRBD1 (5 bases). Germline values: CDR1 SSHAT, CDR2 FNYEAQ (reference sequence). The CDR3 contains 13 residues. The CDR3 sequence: CASSPRGGEKLFF. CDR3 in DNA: TGTGCTAGCAGCCCCCGGGGGGGTGAAAAACTGTTTTTT. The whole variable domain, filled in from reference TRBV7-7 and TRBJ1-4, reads GAGVSQSPRYKVTKRGQDVTLRCDPISSHATLYWYQQALGQGPEFLTYFNYEAQPDKSGLPSDRFSAERPEGSISTLTIQRTEQRDSAMYRCASSPRGGEKLFFGSGTQLSVL.

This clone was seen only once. The DNA for the CDR3 is TGTGCCAGCAGCCCCGGGCCCAGCGATGAAGCTTTCTTT. Translation: CASSPGPSDEAFF. The chain has TRBV14 and TRBJ1-1, with D hard to call. This CDR3 is built from 13 residues. Germline V gene lookup returns CDR1 SGHDN and CDR2 FVKESK. V lost 4 bases, J lost 7 bases, and 13 bases lay in between.

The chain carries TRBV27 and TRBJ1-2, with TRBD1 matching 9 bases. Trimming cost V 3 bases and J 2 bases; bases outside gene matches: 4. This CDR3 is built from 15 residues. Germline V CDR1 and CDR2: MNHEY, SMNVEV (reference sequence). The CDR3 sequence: CASSFTTGGNYGYTF. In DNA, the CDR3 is TGTGCCAGCAGTTTCACGACAGGGGGAAACTATGGCTACACCTTC.

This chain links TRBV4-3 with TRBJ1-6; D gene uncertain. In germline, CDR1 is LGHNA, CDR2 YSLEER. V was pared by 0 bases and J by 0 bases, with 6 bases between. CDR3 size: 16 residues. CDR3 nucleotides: TGCGCCAGCAGCCAAGATGGGAGCTCCTATAATTCACCCCTCCACTTT. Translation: CASSQDGSSYNSPLHF.

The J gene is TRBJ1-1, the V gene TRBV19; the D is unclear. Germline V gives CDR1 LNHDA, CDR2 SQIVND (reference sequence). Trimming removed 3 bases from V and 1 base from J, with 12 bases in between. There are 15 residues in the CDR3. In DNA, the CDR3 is TGTGCCAGTAGTATCTCCCGGGCGGGGAACACTGAAGCTTTCTTT. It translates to CASSISRAGNTEAFF.

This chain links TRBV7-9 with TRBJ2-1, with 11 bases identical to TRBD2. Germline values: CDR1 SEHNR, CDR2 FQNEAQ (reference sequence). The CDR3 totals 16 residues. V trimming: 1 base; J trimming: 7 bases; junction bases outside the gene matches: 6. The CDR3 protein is CASSLDTSGSGNEQFF. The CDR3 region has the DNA TGTGCCAGCAGCTTAGATACTAGCGGGAGTGGGAATGAGCAGTTCTTC.

CDR3 region: CASSGPSTGVAGSPLHF. The DNA of the CDR3 is TGTGCCAGTAGTGGCCCCTCGACAGGGGTGGCGGGTTCACCCCTCCACTTT. The chain joins TRBV19 to TRBJ1-6; 8 nucleotides align to TRBD1. V gave up 5 bases and J gave up 9 bases; unmatched junction bases: 15. CDR3 size: 17 residues. The germline V gene encodes CDR1 LNHDA and CDR2 SQIVND (reference sequence).

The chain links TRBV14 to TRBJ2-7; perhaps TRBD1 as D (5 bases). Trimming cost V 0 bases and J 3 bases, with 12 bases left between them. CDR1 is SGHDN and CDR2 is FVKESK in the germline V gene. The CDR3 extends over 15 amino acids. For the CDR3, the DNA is TGTGCCAGCAGCCAAGAGGGTCAGGGCCGCTACGAGCAGTACTTC. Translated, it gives CASSQEGQGRYEQYF.

DNA for the CDR3: TGTGCCTCTGACAGGGTAAACGCGAATGAGCAGTTCTTC. The encoded protein is CASDRVNANEQFF. The chain recombines TRBV30 with TRBJ2-1; 7 bases align to TRBD1. CDR1 GTSNPN and CDR2 SVGIG come from the germline V gene (reference sequence). CDR3 size: 13 residues. The ends lost 7 bases at V and 7 bases at J; junction bases unmatched: 10.

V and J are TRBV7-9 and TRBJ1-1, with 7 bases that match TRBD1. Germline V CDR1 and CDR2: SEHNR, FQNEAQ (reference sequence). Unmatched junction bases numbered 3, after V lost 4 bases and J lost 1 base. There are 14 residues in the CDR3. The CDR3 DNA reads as TGTGCCAGCAGCTCGACAGGGACGAACACTGAAGCTTTCTTT. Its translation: CASSSTGTNTEAFF.

The CDR3 protein is CASTDKPYGYTF. DNA of the CDR3: TGTGCCTCGACAGATAAACCCTATGGCTACACCTTC. J is TRBJ1-2 and V is TRBV30, with D possibly TRBD1 on 5 matching bases. This CDR3 region has 12 residues. Germline values: CDR1 GTSNPN, CDR2 SVGIG (reference sequence). The ends were cut back, 7 bases at V and 4 bases at J, with 13 bases in the middle.

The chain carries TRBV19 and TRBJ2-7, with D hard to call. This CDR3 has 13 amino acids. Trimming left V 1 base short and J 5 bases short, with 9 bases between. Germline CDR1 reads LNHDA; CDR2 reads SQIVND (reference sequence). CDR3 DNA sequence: TGTGCCAGTAGTATAGCTAACAGTAACGAGCAGTACTTC. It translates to CASSIANSNEQYF.

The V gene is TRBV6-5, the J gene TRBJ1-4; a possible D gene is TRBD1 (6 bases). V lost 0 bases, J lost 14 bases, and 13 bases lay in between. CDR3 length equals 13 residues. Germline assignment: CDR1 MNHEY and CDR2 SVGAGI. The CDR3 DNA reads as TGTGCCAGCAGTTACTCGAGCGGGGGGCGGCTGTTTTTT. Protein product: CASSYSSGGRLFF.

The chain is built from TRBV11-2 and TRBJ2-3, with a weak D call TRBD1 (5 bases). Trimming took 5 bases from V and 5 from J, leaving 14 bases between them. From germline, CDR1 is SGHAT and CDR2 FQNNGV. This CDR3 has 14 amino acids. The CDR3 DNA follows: TGTGCCAGCAGCGTCTACCAGGGCCGAGATACGCAGTATTTT. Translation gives CASSVYQGRDTQYF.

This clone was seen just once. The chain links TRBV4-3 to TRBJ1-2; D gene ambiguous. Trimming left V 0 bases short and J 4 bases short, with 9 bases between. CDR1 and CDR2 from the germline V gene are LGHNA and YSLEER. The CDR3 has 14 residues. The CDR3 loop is CASSQDGQLYGYTF. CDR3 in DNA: TGCGCCAGCAGCCAAGATGGCCAGCTCTATGGCTACACCTTC.

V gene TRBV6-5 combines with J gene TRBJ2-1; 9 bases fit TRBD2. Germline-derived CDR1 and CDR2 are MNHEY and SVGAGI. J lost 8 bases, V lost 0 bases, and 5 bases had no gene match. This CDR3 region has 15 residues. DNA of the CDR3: TGTGCCAGCAGTTACTCTGCGGGAGGGCGGGATGAGCAGTTCTTC. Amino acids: CASSYSAGGRDEQFF.

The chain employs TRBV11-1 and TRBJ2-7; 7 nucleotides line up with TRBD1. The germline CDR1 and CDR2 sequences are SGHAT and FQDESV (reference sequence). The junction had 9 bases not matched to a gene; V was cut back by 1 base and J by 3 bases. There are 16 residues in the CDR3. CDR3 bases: TGTGCCAGCAGCTTAGGAGGGGGCAAGATTCTCTACGAGCAGTACTTC. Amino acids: CASSLGGGKILYEQYF.

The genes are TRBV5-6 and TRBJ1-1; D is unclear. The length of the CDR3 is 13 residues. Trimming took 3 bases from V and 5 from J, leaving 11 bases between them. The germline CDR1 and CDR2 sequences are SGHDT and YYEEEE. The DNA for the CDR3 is TGTGCCAGCAGCTACATTTACGGGACTGAAGCTTTCTTT. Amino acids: CASSYIYGTEAFF.